Below, 20 T cell receptor beta chains from the same sample are listed, as sequenced in a study of cytomegalovirus exposure and HLA in healthy donors. Researchers ran the PCR with 60 Vbeta and 13 Jbeta primers. Profiling relied on immunoSEQ multiplex PCR, and the TCRdb table lists in-frame clones only, not all of them. Among roughly 180,000 clones listed, roughly 85% were seen once. The sample comprised PBMCs. The receptors originated from a male donor in good health and CMV-seronegative.

Turning to this clone: The junction shows a germline mismatch at one end, possibly a read error. This chain joins TRBV7-9 and TRBJ1-1, with 8 bases matching TRBD1. The CDR3 spans 16 residues. Germline loops: CDR1 SEHNR, CDR2 FQNEAQ (reference sequence). This chain's CDR3 is CSSRNTGGRMNTEAFF. Written as DNA, the CDR3 is TGTTCCAGCAGAAACACAGGGGGTCGGATGAACACTGAAGCTTTCTTT.

The chain couples TRBV6-4 to TRBJ1-6; D call uncertain. CDR3 length: 14 residues. Germline V gene data show CDR1 as MRHNA and CDR2 as SNTAGT. Trimming removed 6 bases at V and 1 base at J, with 7 bases between. The CDR3, as DNA: TGTGCCAGCAGCCCCGGGTCCTATAATTCACCCCTCCACTTT. Translated, it gives CASSPGSYNSPLHF.

The chain recombines TRBV4-2 with TRBJ1-1; D is perhaps TRBD1 (6 bases). The CDR3 extends over 15 amino acids. Germline-derived CDR1 and CDR2 are LGHNA and YNFKEQ. V was shortened by 6 bases and J by 1 base, with 15 bases between the two germline ends. DNA of the CDR3: TGTGCCAGCAGGACCACAGGGCGGAGGAACACTGAAGCTTTCTTT. Its protein is CASRTTGRRNTEAFF.

This chain links TRBV11-2 with TRBJ2-1, with 8 bases identical to TRBD2. The CDR3 totals 15 residues. The ends lost 1 base at V and 6 bases at J; junction bases unmatched: 5. Germline V gene data show CDR1 as SGHAT and CDR2 as FQNNGV. The DNA of the CDR3 is TGTGCCAGCAGCTTAGCGGGAGGGCCCGCCAATGAGCAGTTCTTC. Its protein is CASSLAGGPANEQFF.

This clone was counted a single time. The chain combines TRBV27 with TRBJ1-4, with TRBD1 identical over 7 bases. V dropped 4 bases and J dropped 5; count of bases not matched to a gene: 4. The CDR3 runs 14 residues. Germline V gives CDR1 MNHEY, CDR2 SMNVEV (reference sequence). The CDR3: CASSSKGGNEKLFF. As DNA, the CDR3 is TGTGCCAGCAGTTCAAAAGGGGGCAATGAAAAACTGTTTTTT.

The J gene is TRBJ2-1, the V gene TRBV7-8; tentatively, D is TRBD2 (7 bases). Germline lookup yields CDR1 SGHVS and CDR2 FQNEAQ. V lost 0 bases and J lost 6, with 12 bases in between. The CDR3 has 15 amino acids. The CDR3 loop is CASSLAVGGGNEQFF. The DNA for the CDR3 is TGTGCCAGCAGCTTAGCCGTAGGGGGGGGCAATGAGCAGTTCTTC.

This chain uses TRBV7-2 with TRBJ2-5; 12 nucleotides agree with TRBD2. Germline values: CDR1 SGHTA, CDR2 FQGNSA. Trimming cost V 5 bases and J 3 bases; bases outside gene matches: 1. This CDR3 has 14 residues. The DNA for the CDR3 is TGTGCCAGCAGCAGGACTAGCGGGAAAGAGACCCAGTACTTC. Translating gives CASSRTSGKETQYF.

The chain links TRBV19 to TRBJ1-2; D perhaps matches TRBD1 (6 bases). V gave up 6 bases and J gave up 7 bases, with 27 bases separating them. Germline assignment: CDR1 LNHDA and CDR2 SQIVND (reference sequence). The CDR3 has 17 residues. CDR3 loop: CASSLTGTSPSSGGYTF. The CDR3 DNA sequence: TGTGCCAGTAGCTTAACAGGGACCTCTCCCTCAAGTGGTGGCTACACCTTC.

The chain carries TRBV27 and TRBJ1-2; 12 nucleotides agree with TRBD1. Germline loops: CDR1 MNHEY, CDR2 SMNVEV (reference sequence). CDR3 length: 18 residues. The J segment lost 4 bases and the V segment lost 6 bases, leaving 15 bases of the junction unmatched. The CDR3: CASSLAAPGTGGLYGYTF. The CDR3 DNA is TGTGCCAGCAGCCTCGCAGCCCCGGGGACAGGGGGCCTCTATGGCTACACCTTC.

V is TRBV19 and J is TRBJ2-1; 8 nucleotides match TRBD1. V shed 7 bases and J 9 bases; nucleotides not matched to a gene: 17. Looked up from germline, CDR1 is LNHDA and CDR2 is SQIVND (reference sequence). CDR3 length: 16 residues. DNA of the CDR3: TGTGCCAGTACCCCGCTGACAGGGGCGCGCGGGGCTGAGCAGTTCTTC. This translates into CASTPLTGARGAEQFF.

This clone was counted only a few times. This rearrangement joins TRBV5-6 to TRBJ2-2, with D hard to call. Per germline, CDR1 SGHDT and CDR2 YYEEEE. This CDR3 has 12 residues. Trimming removed 2 bases from V and 4 bases from J, with 3 bases in between. The CDR3 loop reads CASSFSTGELFF. The CDR3 DNA reads as TGTGCCAGCAGCTTCTCCACCGGGGAGCTGTTTTTT.

This clone was observed a handful of times. This chain uses TRBV7-6 with TRBJ2-5; 11 bases fit TRBD2. CDR1 and CDR2 from the germline V gene are SGHVS and FNYEAQ. V was clipped by 5 bases and J by 3 bases; unmatched bases: 5. The CDR3 length is 15 residues. The CDR3 nucleotides are TGTGCCAGCAGCACCCGACTAGCGGGGAAAGAGACCCAGTACTTC. As protein: CASSTRLAGKETQYF.

Only one count was recorded for this clone. The chain couples TRBV5-4 to TRBJ1-6; tentative D call: TRBD1 (6 bases). Trimming took 0 bases from V and 8 from J, leaving 9 bases between them. This CDR3 spans 14 amino acids. Germline CDR1 SGHNT, CDR2 YYREEE (reference sequence). The CDR3 DNA is TGTGCCAGCAGCTTGGACAGGGCCGATTCACCCCTCCACTTT. Protein product: CASSLDRADSPLHF.

J is TRBJ1-1 and V is TRBV10-1, with no clear D. Per the germline V gene, CDR1 is WNHNN and CDR2 is SYGVQD (reference sequence). V shed 5 bases and J shed 5 bases, with 18 bases lying between them. This CDR3 has 15 amino acids. DNA for the CDR3: TGCGCCAGCAGTCCCAATCGGGAGGTCCGAACTGAAGCTTTCTTT. Its translation is CASSPNREVRTEAFF.

The CDR3 here is CAIRTASTDTQYF. CDR3 DNA: TGTGCCATCAGGACAGCTAGCACAGATACGCAGTATTTT. The chain couples TRBV10-3 to TRBJ2-3; D may be TRBD1 (5 bases). V lost 6 bases to trimming and J lost 0 bases, with 7 bases between them. The CDR3 runs 13 residues. CDR1 ENHRY and CDR2 SYGVKD come from the germline V gene.

The chain recombines TRBV11-2 with TRBJ1-5; no firm D call. Germline V gene sequence: CDR1 SGHAT, CDR2 FQNNGV. Trimming removed 5 bases from V and 7 bases from J, with 12 bases in between. This CDR3 contains 13 residues. The CDR3 DNA follows: TGTGCCAGCAGCCGGCCTCGGGTGCAGCCCCAGCATTTT. This codes for CASSRPRVQPQHF. The full variable domain, completed using reference TRBV11-2 and TRBJ1-5, is EAGVAQSPRYKIIEKRQSVAFWCNPISGHATLYWYQQILGQGPKLLIQFQNNGVVDDSQLPKDRFSAERLKGVDSTLKIQPAKLEDSAVYLCASSRPRVQPQHFGDGTRLSIL.

This chain joins TRBV27 and TRBJ1-2, with D possibly matching TRBD1 (6 bases). V was shortened by 4 bases and J by 6 bases, with 12 bases between the two germline ends. The CDR3 is 13 residues long. CDR1 MNHEY and CDR2 SMNVEV come from the germline V gene (reference sequence). CDR3 bases: TGTGCCAGCAGTTGGGGGGGCCCGAATGGCTACACCTTC. Encoded protein: CASSWGGPNGYTF.

V and J are TRBV19 and TRBJ1-6; D unresolved. In germline, CDR1 is LNHDA, CDR2 SQIVND (reference sequence). With 4 bases removed from V and 11 bases from J, the gap between germline ends came to 6 bases. The CDR3 loop spans 11 amino acids. CDR3 region: CASSTGTPLHF. The CDR3 nucleotides read TGTGCCAGTAGTACCGGGACACCCCTCCACTTT.

This chain connects TRBV11-2 to TRBJ1-6, with D maybe TRBD1 (5 bases). Trimming left V 4 bases short and J 7 bases short, with 20 bases between. Germline V gene lookup returns CDR1 SGHAT and CDR2 FQNNGV. The CDR3 length is 17 residues. CDR3 protein: CASSWGVTSKGNSPLHF. In nucleotides, the CDR3 is TGTGCCAGCAGCTGGGGCGTCACCTCGAAGGGCAATTCACCCCTCCACTTT. Full variable domain (rest looked up from reference TRBV11-2 and TRBJ1-6): EAGVAQSPRYKIIEKRQSVAFWCNPISGHATLYWYQQILGQGPKLLIQFQNNGVVDDSQLPKDRFSAERLKGVDSTLKIQPAKLEDSAVYLCASSWGVTSKGNSPLHFGNGTRLTVT.

DNA for the CDR3: TGTGCCAGCAGCCCAAGAGGACTAGCGGGCTACAATGAGCAGTTCTTC. Translating it yields CASSPRGLAGYNEQFF. The chain links TRBV4-2 to TRBJ2-1; TRBD2 matches 11 bases. Germline V gives CDR1 LGHNA, CDR2 YNFKEQ. The CDR3 is 16 residues long. The V gene end was trimmed by 4 bases and the J gene end by 3 bases; junction bases not matched to a gene: 5.